The 24 T cell receptor beta chains given below trace back to one sample, sequenced in a study of response to subunit inactivated influenza vaccine. TCRdb ran MiXCR on the RT-PCR reads and lists one entry per CDR3 protein. The sample includes approximately 520,000 distinct CDR3 sequences, 25% seen only once; the top ten take around 1.8%. The material was CD4+ T cells sorted from PBMCs, obtained around 5 days after vaccination. The receptor set was obtained from a man aged 50-59 years who received an inactivated influenza vaccine.

The chain carries TRBV11-1 and TRBJ2-1, with TRBD2 matching over 8 bases. The CDR3 extends over 14 amino acids. Germline CDR1 and CDR2: SGHAT and FQDESV (reference sequence). V lost 5 bases to trimming and J lost 3 bases; unmatched junction nucleotides: 3. In DNA, the CDR3 is TGTGCCAGCAGCCGGGAGGGCCTCTACAATGAGCAGTTCTTC. Its translation is CASSREGLYNEQFF.

The chain has TRBV20-1 and TRBJ2-1; 9 nucleotides line up with TRBD2. CDR3 size: 13 residues. CDR1 is DFQATT and CDR2 is SNEGSKA in the germline V gene (reference sequence). V lost 3 bases, J lost 7 bases, and 4 bases stayed unmatched. CDR3 DNA: TGCAGTGCTAGCCTAGCGGGAAGGAATGAGCAGTTCTTC. The encoded protein is CSASLAGRNEQFF.

The rearrangement uses TRBV7-2 and TRBJ2-7; 8 nucleotides line up with TRBD1. This CDR3 has 13 amino acids. V gave up 5 bases and J gave up 4 bases; unmatched junction bases: 4. Germline loops: CDR1 SGHTA, CDR2 FQGNSA. In DNA, the CDR3 is TGTGCCAGCAGCCAGGGGGCAGGATACGAGCAGTACTTC. This encodes CASSQGAGYEQYF. Combining the CDR3 with reference TRBV7-2 and TRBJ2-7 gives the whole variable domain GAGVSQSPSNKVTEKGKDVELRCDPISGHTALYWYRQSLGQGLEFLIYFQGNSAPDKSGLPSDRFSAERTGGSVSTLTIQRTQQEDSAVYLCASSQGAGYEQYFGPGTRLTVT.

This clonotype was detected only a few times. The chain uses TRBV7-6 and TRBJ2-7, with D unclear. The germline V gene has CDR1 SGHVS and CDR2 FNYEAQ. There are 16 residues in the CDR3. V was cut by 0 bases and J by 6 bases, with 18 bases left in between. The DNA for the CDR3 is TGTGCCAGCAGCTTAGCAGGAACCCACACCCTCTCCGAGCAGTACTTC. Protein: CASSLAGTHTLSEQYF.

The J gene is TRBJ2-3, the V gene TRBV27; D remains ambiguous. Per the germline V gene, CDR1 is MNHEY and CDR2 is SMNVEV (reference sequence). V was cut by 6 bases and J by 6 bases, with 13 bases left in between. There are 13 residues in the CDR3. CDR3 nucleotide sequence: TGTGCCAGCAGGATCTCCGGTCTGGATACGCAGTATTTT. Amino acids: CASRISGLDTQYF.

The rearrangement links TRBV18 to TRBJ1-2; possibly TRBD1 for D (5 bases). Germline CDR1 is KGHSH and CDR2 is LQKENI. The CDR3 extends over 14 amino acids. V was shortened by 3 bases and J by 5 bases, with 13 bases between the two germline ends. The CDR3 loop reads CASSPSPDTYGYTF. The CDR3 nucleotides are TGTGCCAGCTCACCTAGCCCGGACACATATGGCTACACCTTC.

This clonotype was seen repeatedly, ten times or more. This chain links TRBV5-4 with TRBJ1-2; D ambiguous. This CDR3 has 14 amino acids. Trimming cost V 0 bases and J 0 bases, with 6 bases left between them. CDR1 and CDR2 from the germline V gene are SGHNT and YYREEE (reference sequence). CDR3 sequence: CASSLDGTNYGYTF. The CDR3 region has the DNA TGTGCCAGCAGCTTGGACGGAACTAACTATGGCTACACCTTC.

J is TRBJ2-3 and V is TRBV7-2; 8 bases agree with TRBD2. Germline CDR1 reads SGHTA; CDR2 reads FQGNSA. The CDR3 extends over 14 amino acids. V lost 1 base to trimming and J lost 7 bases; unmatched junction nucleotides: 4. In DNA, the CDR3 is TGTGCCAGCAGCTTAGGGATAGCGGGGTATACGCAGTATTTT. It specifies CASSLGIAGYTQYF. The full variable domain, rest sourced from reference TRBV7-2 and TRBJ2-3, is GAGVSQSPSNKVTEKGKDVELRCDPISGHTALYWYRQSLGQGLEFLIYFQGNSAPDKSGLPSDRFSAERTGGSVSTLTIQRTQQEDSAVYLCASSLGIAGYTQYFGPGTRLTVL.

Ten or more counts support this clonotype. The V gene is TRBV20-1, the J gene TRBJ2-5; possibly TRBD1 or TRBD2 for D (5 bases each). This CDR3 spans 15 amino acids. Deletions cut 2 bases from V and 0 bases from J, with 13 bases between. Per germline, CDR1 DFQATT and CDR2 SNEGSKA (reference sequence). The CDR3 nucleotides read TGCAGTGCTAGACCCGCCCGGGACCACCAAGAGACCCAGTACTTC. The encoded protein is CSARPARDHQETQYF.

The chain combines TRBV7-2 with TRBJ1-6, with D unclear. This CDR3 has 14 amino acids. Germline V CDR1 and CDR2: SGHTA, FQGNSA. Deletions cut 5 bases from V and 7 bases from J, with 12 bases between. The CDR3 DNA sequence: TGTGCCAGCAGCATCCCTGGGTGGAATTCACCCCTCCACTTT. It translates to CASSIPGWNSPLHF.

This clonotype was detected a few times. The J gene is TRBJ2-7, the V gene TRBV15, with 11 bases aligning to TRBD2. After removal of 5 bases from V and 5 bases from J, the junction contained 5 bases not matched to a gene. This CDR3 is 14 amino acids long. The germline CDR1 and CDR2 sequences are LNHNV and YYDKDF (reference sequence). The CDR3 region has the DNA TGTGCCACCAGCGGCCCTAGCGGGAGGAACGAGCAGTACTTC. Its protein product is CATSGPSGRNEQYF.

This chain links TRBV11-3 with TRBJ2-3, with a possible D match to TRBD2 (6 bases). Per the germline V gene, CDR1 is SGHNT and CDR2 is YENEEA. Trimming took 5 bases from V and 1 from J, leaving 13 bases between them. The CDR3 totals 15 residues. As DNA, the CDR3 is TGTGCCAGCAGCCCTGGGGGACTCGGCACAGATACGCAGTATTTT. This codes for CASSPGGLGTDTQYF.

In this sample, this clonotype turned up a few times. The chain combines TRBV25-1 with TRBJ1-4; a weak D match, TRBD1 (6 bases). The germline V gene encodes CDR1 MGHDK and CDR2 SYGVNS. CDR3 length: 15 residues. V lost 2 bases, J lost 6 bases, and 13 bases lay in between. DNA of the CDR3: TGTGCCAGCAGTGAACCTACAGGGAATTATGAAAAACTGTTTTTT. Amino acids: CASSEPTGNYEKLFF.

The V call is TRBV20-1, the J call TRBJ2-7; 7 bases map to TRBD2. CDR1 is DFQATT and CDR2 is SNEGSKA in the germline V gene (reference sequence). This CDR3 region has 13 residues. The CDR3 is CSSGEGILREQYF. The CDR3 DNA sequence: TGCAGCTCCGGGGAGGGTATTCTGCGAGAGCAGTACTTC.

This clonotype has just a few counts. The chain recombines TRBV4-3 with TRBJ2-3; no reliable D call. There are 15 residues in the CDR3. V lost 4 bases to trimming and J lost 0 bases, with 11 bases between them. CDR1 LGHNA and CDR2 YSLEER come from the germline V gene. CDR3 amino acids: CASSPAAFSTDTQYF. CDR3 bases: TGCGCCAGCAGCCCGGCGGCCTTTAGCACAGATACGCAGTATTTT.

Only a few counts were recorded for this clonotype. The chain carries TRBV10-3 and TRBJ1-6; no clear D. The CDR3 extends over 14 amino acids. V was shortened by 3 bases and J by 6 bases, with 9 bases between the two germline ends. Germline assignment: CDR1 ENHRY and CDR2 SYGVKD. CDR3 residues: CAISDSGPNSPLHF. CDR3 sequence (DNA): TGTGCCATCAGTGATTCCGGGCCTAATTCACCCCTCCACTTT.

The genes are TRBV12-3 or TRBV12-4 and TRBJ2-7, with 7 bases matching TRBD1. Germline trimming cut 5 bases from V and 0 bases from J; bases unmatched to any gene: 7. This CDR3 has 15 residues. This CDR3 is CASSATRQGSYEQYF. Here the CDR3 DNA reads TGTGCCAGCAGTGCGACGAGACAGGGCTCCTACGAGCAGTACTTC.

This clonotype was observed a few times. V gene TRBV5-1 combines with J gene TRBJ2-5; 8 bases map to TRBD1. The V and J ends lost 0 bases and 5 bases, in that order; junction bases with no gene match: 6. Looked up from germline, CDR1 is SGHRS and CDR2 is YFSETQ. This CDR3 is 15 amino acids long. DNA for the CDR3: TGCGCCAGCAGCTTGGGACAGGGGATCAAGGAGACCCAGTACTTC. Translating gives CASSLGQGIKETQYF.

This clonotype appeared a few times. This chain connects TRBV2 to TRBJ2-1; D remains ambiguous. Germline CDR1 is SNHLY and CDR2 is FYNNEI. Trimming cost V 5 bases and J 9 bases, with 20 bases left between them. The CDR3 has 15 amino acids. The CDR3 DNA follows: TGTGCCAGCAGTCTTCTGCCGGGCCAAGGTCGTGAGCAGTTCTTC. As protein: CASSLLPGQGREQFF.

Concerning this clonotype itself: Mismatch with germline at one junction end may stem from a read error. The CDR3 nucleotides are TGTGCCAGCAGTTTATGGGGACAGTCCACAGATACGCAGTCTTTT. It yields the protein CASSLWGQSTDTQSF. The chain couples TRBV12-3 or TRBV12-4 to TRBJ2-3, with 7 bases lining up with TRBD1. The CDR3 sequence is 15 residues long.

This chain uses TRBV9 with TRBJ2-1, with unresolved D. Germline assignment: CDR1 SGDLS and CDR2 YYNGEE. This CDR3 region has 13 residues. V shed 4 bases and J shed 5 bases, with 10 bases lying between them. CDR3: CASSTRLDNEQFF. The CDR3 nucleotides read TGTGCCAGCAGCACAAGACTTGACAATGAGCAGTTCTTC.

This clonotype was seen a few times. V usage is TRBV12-3 or TRBV12-4 and J usage is TRBJ1-6; tentatively, D is TRBD1 (5 bases). V was clipped by 2 bases and J by 8 bases, with 10 bases between them. There are 14 residues in the CDR3. CDR3 sequence (DNA): TGTGCCAGCAGTTTACGTGTGGGGGATTCACCCCTCCACTTT. Protein: CASSLRVGDSPLHF.

A few counts support this clonotype. V is TRBV14 and J is TRBJ1-1; D uncertain. V lost 1 base, J lost 10 bases, and 10 bases lay in between. This CDR3 spans 12 amino acids. Germline V lookup: CDR1 SGHDN, CDR2 FVKESK. The CDR3 is CASSQVLGVAFF. CDR3 sequence (DNA): TGTGCCAGCAGCCAAGTTCTGGGTGTAGCTTTCTTT.

The V and J genes are TRBV27 and TRBJ2-5; D possibly matches TRBD1 or TRBD2 (5 bases each). V dropped 5 bases and J dropped 5 bases, with 12 bases sitting between them. The CDR3 is 13 amino acids. CDR1 and CDR2 from the germline V gene are MNHEY and SMNVEV (reference sequence). CDR3 in DNA: TGTGCCAGCAGTCGAGGGGAACGGGAGACCCAGTACTTC. Its protein product is CASSRGERETQYF.